The present T cell receptor beta chain was sequenced within a study of OX40 agonist ivuxolimab in advanced cancers. Across the whole study: Hepatocellular carcinoma, melanoma, renal cell or head and neck cancer was diagnosed in the dose-escalation patients. Earlier anti-PD-1, anti-PD-L1 or anti-CTLA-4 therapy was permitted; 40% had received some.

TCRdb keeps only in-frame clones here, not all; method: immunoSEQ multiplex PCR. The sample yields more than 60,000 clones, about 85% seen once. Study observations and caveats: It was also the case that some nonresponders had low normalized T-cell clonal expansion.

CDR3 length equals 14 residues. Germline CDR1 reads LNHDA; CDR2 reads SQIVND (reference sequence). On this clone itself: Its antigen is still unknown.

The sequence was collected from an adult with an advanced solid tumor such as melanoma, head and neck, liver or kidney cancer. The specimen was CD4+ or CD8+ T cells sorted from blood, collected in a trial of the OX40 agonist ivuxolimab. The V and J genes are TRBV19 and TRBJ2-5; unclear D gene. The J call may be wrong; the DNA end is better matched by TRBJ2-7. CDR3 sequence: CASSPRMSSYEQYF. The CDR3 bases are TGTGCCAGTAGTCCCCGGATGAGCTCCTACGAGCAGTACTTC.